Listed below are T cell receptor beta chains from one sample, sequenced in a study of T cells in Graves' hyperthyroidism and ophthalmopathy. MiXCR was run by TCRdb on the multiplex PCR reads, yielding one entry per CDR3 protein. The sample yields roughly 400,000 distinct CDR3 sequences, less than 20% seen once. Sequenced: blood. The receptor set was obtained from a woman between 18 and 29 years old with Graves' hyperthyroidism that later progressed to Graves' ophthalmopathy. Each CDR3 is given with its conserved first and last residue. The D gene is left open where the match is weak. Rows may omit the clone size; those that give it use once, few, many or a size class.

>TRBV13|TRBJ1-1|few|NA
CASSLWWAGYNGNTEAFF
TGTGCCAGCAGCCTATGGTGGGCGGGATATAACGGGAACACTGAAGCTTTCTTT
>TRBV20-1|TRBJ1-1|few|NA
CSARVKTGVTNTEAFF
TGCAGTGCTAGAGTAAAGACAGGCGTGACCAACACTGAAGCTTTCTTT
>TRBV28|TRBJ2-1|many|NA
CASSLCTPRYYNEQFF
TGTGCCAGCAGTTTATGCACCCCTCGGTACTACAATGAGCAGTTCTTC
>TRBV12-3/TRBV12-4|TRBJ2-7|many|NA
CASSGRTGPYEQYF
TGTGCCAGCAGTGGGAGGACGGGGCCCTACGAGCAGTACTTC
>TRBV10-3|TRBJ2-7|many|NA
CAISALETYEQYF
TGTGCCATCAGTGCACTAGAAACCTACGAGCAGTACTTC
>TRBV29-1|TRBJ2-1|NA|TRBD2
CSVVNTGLAGELAYNEQFF
TGCAGCGTTGTTAATACGGGACTAGCGGGAGAGTTGGCCTACAATGAGCAGTTCTTC
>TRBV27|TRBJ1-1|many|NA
CASSLRGGAVNTEAFF
TGTGCCAGCAGCCTCCGCGGTGGGGCGGTGAACACTGAAGCTTTCTTT
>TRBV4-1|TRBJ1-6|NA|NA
CASSQRAANNSPLHF
TGCGCCAGCAGCCAAAGGGCAGCTAATAATTCACCCCTCCACTTT
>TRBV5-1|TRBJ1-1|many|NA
CASSSNIYDRKNTEAFF
TGCGCCAGCAGCTCGAATATTTACGACAGGAAGAACACTGAAGCTTTCTTT
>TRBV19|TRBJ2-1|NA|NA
CASSWDLSYNEQFF
TGTGCCAGTAGTTGGGACCTCTCCTACAATGAGCAGTTCTTC
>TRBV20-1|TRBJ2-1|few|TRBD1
CSAIDREYSYNEQFF
TGCAGTGCTATCGACAGGGAATACTCCTACAATGAGCAGTTCTTC
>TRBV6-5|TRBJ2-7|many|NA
CASSYSGESSYEQYF
TGTGCCAGCAGTTACTCAGGGGAGAGCTCCTACGAGCAGTACTTC
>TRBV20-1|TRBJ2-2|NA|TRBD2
CSERAGDGTGELFF
TGCAGTGAGCGGGCGGGAGATGGCACCGGGGAGCTGTTTTTT
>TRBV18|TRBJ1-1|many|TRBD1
CASSWTGMNTEAFF
TGTGCCAGCTCATGGACAGGGATGAACACTGAAGCTTTCTTT
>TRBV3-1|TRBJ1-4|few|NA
CASTTGTNEKLFF
TGTGCCAGCACCACCGGGACTAATGAAAAACTGTTTTTT
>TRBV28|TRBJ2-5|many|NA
CASSARVEETQYF
TGTGCCAGCAGTGCCAGGGTGGAAGAGACCCAGTACTTC
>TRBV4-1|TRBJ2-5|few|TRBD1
CASSRTGGLKETQYF
TGCGCCAGCAGTAGGACAGGGGGCCTTAAAGAGACCCAGTACTTC
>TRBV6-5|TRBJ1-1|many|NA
CASSYGGGTEAFF
TGTGCCAGCAGTTACGGGGGTGGCACTGAAGCTTTCTTT
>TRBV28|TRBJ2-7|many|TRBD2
CASSPTSGPGYEQYF
TGTGCCAGCAGTCCAACTAGCGGTCCAGGATACGAGCAGTACTTC
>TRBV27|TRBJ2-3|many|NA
CATSPNAYTDTQYF
TGTGCCACAAGCCCTAATGCCTATACAGATACGCAGTATTTT
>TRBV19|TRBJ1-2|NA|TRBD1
CASSKGQGSGYTF
TGTGCCAGTAGTAAGGGACAGGGGTCTGGCTACACCTTC
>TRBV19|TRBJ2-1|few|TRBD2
CASSLAGLSYNEQFF
TGTGCCAGTAGTCTAGCGGGACTCTCCTACAATGAGCAGTTCTTC
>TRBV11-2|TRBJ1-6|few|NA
CASGHYTGRNNSPLHF
TGTGCCAGCGGACATTACACAGGGAGAAATAATTCACCCCTCCACTTT
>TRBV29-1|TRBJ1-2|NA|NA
CSVVPGTELYGYTF
TGCAGCGTTGTTCCCGGGACGGAACTCTATGGCTACACCTTC
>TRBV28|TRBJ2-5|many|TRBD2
CASSLAEPIETQYF
TGTGCCAGCAGTCTAGCGGAGCCTATAGAGACCCAGTACTTC
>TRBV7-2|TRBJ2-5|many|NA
CASSRTGFQETQYF
TGTGCCAGCAGCCGAACAGGATTCCAAGAGACCCAGTACTTC
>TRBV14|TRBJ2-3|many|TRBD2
CASSQRLTSGSSDTQYF
TGTGCCAGCAGCCAGCGATTGACTAGCGGGAGTTCAGATACGCAGTATTTT
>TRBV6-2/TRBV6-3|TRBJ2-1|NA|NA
CASSVKAFNEQFF
TGTGCCAGCAGTGTTAAAGCGTTCAATGAGCAGTTCTTC
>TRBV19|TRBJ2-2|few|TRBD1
CASSKRGTGANTGELFF
TGTGCCAGTAGTAAACGGGGGACAGGGGCGAACACCGGGGAGCTGTTTTTT
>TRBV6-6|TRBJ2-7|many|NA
CASSYRVGNEQYF
TGTGCCAGCAGTTACAGGGTCGGGAACGAGCAGTACTTC
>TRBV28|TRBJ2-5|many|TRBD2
CASSLASGRDRETQYF
TGTGCCAGCAGTTTAGCTAGCGGGAGAGATAGAGAGACCCAGTACTTC
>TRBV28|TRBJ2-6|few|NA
CASNSWSGSGANVLTF
TGTGCCAGCAACTCATGGTCGGGATCTGGGGCCAACGTCCTGACTTTC
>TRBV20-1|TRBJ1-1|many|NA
CSARSLGGRDTEAFF
TGCAGTGCGCGCTCCCTAGGGGGGAGGGACACTGAAGCTTTCTTT
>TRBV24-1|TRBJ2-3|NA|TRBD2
CATSDPSGAGGPPTQYF
TGTGCCACCAGTGATCCCTCGGGGGCGGGAGGGCCTCCTACGCAGTATTTT
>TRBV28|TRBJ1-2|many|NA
CAGGGGGAYGYTF
TGTGCCGGGGGCGGAGGGGGTGCCTATGGCTACACCTTC
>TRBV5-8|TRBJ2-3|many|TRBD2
CASSQLAGTDTQYF
TGTGCCAGCAGCCAGCTAGCGGGCACAGATACGCAGTATTTT